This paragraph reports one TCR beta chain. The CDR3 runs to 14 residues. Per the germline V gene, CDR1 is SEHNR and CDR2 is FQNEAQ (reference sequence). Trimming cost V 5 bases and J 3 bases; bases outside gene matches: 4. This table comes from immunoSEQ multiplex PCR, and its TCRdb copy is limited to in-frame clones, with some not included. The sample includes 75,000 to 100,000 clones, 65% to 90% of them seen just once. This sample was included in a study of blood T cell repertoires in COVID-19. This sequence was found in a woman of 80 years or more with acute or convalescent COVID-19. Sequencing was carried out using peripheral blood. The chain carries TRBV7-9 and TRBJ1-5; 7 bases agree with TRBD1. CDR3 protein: CASSVGQFNQPQHF. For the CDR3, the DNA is TGTGCCAGCAGCGTGGGACAGTTCAATCAGCCCCAGCATTTT.